The clone carrying this T cell receptor beta chain turned up a few times. Each CDR3 protein gets one entry after TCRdb re-called the 5' RACE reads with MiXCR. This sample has about 530,000 distinct CDR3 sequences, with roughly 15% found just once. The ends were cut back, 5 bases at V and 0 bases at J, with 14 bases in the middle. From germline, CDR1 is MDHEN and CDR2 SYDVKM. The CDR3 consists of 15 residues. This entry comes from a study of identical twins. The sample was also linked to a second study, of yellow fever vaccine responses in identical twins.

The J gene is TRBJ2-7, the V gene TRBV28; possibly TRBD2 for D (6 bases). The sequence was obtained from a woman under 30 in good health. Material: CD4+ T cells sorted from blood. CDR3 in DNA: TGTGCCAGCAGTACCCCTGGGGGGAGCTCCTACGAGCAGTACTTC. It is translated as CASSTPGGSSYEQYF.